This TCR beta chain was obtained from a study of regulatory T cells in long-lasting Graves disease. Turning to the study itself: Graves' patients (newly diagnosed) had been on antithyroid drugs under 3 months.

The TCR beta library used iRepertoire HTBI primers with Arm-PCR amplification of CDR3. TCRdb independently ran MiXCR on the multiplex PCR reads; one entry per CDR3 protein. The profile shows about 530,000 distinct CDR3 sequences, about 16% of them singletons. This clonotype was detected only a few times. The junction had 6 bases not matched to a gene; V was cut back by 4 bases and J by 3 bases. The CDR3 contains 16 residues. In germline, CDR1 is SGHNT, CDR2 YYREEE (reference sequence). Stated time point: newly diagnosed GD, antithyroid drugs for less than 3 months. Scientists built the TCR library using RNA that was extracted from PBMCs. The data also belong to a second study, concerning T cells in Graves' hyperthyroidism and ophthalmopathy. This second report adds: Model output signaled ophthalmopathy a median about seven months ahead of onset.

The sample in question was peripheral blood mononuclear cells (PBMCs), obtained at new diagnosis, from a patient treated with antithyroid drugs. The rearrangement links TRBV5-4 to TRBJ2-5; 13 bases match TRBD2. The receptor was isolated from a woman aged 35-65 years with Graves disease. The CDR3 protein is CASSGRLAGGKETQYF. The CDR3 nucleotides read TGTGCCAGCAGCGGAAGACTAGCGGGGGGTAAAGAGACCCAGTACTTC.